A selection of T cell receptor beta chains follows, all from one sample in a study of cytomegalovirus exposure and HLA in healthy donors. Clones were sequenced by immunoSEQ multiplex PCR, and TCRdb holds only the in-frame ones, with some missing. The listing records 150,000 to 250,000 clones. Sequencing input: PBMCs. The receptors here all came from a boy aged 5-17 years in good health and CMV-seronegative. The CDR3 runs from the conserved cysteine through the conserved F or W. Each record gives: D gene, V gene, J gene, CDR3 length, CDR3 protein, CDR3 DNA. The D gene is left open where the match is weak.

D: TRBD1; V: TRBV6-1; J: TRBJ1-4; length: 14; CDR3: CASRGTVFNEKLFF; DNA: TGTGCCAGCAGGGGGACAGTATTTAATGAAAAACTGTTTTTT
D: TRBD1; V: TRBV5-1; J: TRBJ2-7; length: 14; CDR3: CASSSIPGGYEQYF; DNA: TGCGCCAGCAGCTCGATCCCAGGGGGCTACGAGCAGTACTTC
D: TRBD1; V: TRBV28; J: TRBJ1-1; length: 14; CDR3: CASSGGGAGTEAFF; DNA: TGTGCCAGCAGTGGAGGGGGCGCAGGGACTGAAGCTTTCTTT
D: NA; V: TRBV7-9; J: TRBJ1-2; length: 18; CDR3: CASSLPRLGRATNYGYTF; DNA: TGTGCCAGCAGCTTACCGAGGCTCGGCAGGGCAACTAACTATGGCTACACCTTC
D: NA; V: TRBV5-4; J: TRBJ1-6; length: 15; CDR3: CASSLGRVNNSPLHF; DNA: TGTGCCAGCAGCTTGGGCAGGGTCAATAATTCACCCCTCCACTTT
D: NA; V: TRBV9; J: TRBJ2-3; length: 13; CDR3: CASSVTSTDTQYF; DNA: TGTGCCAGCAGCGTAACAAGCACAGATACGCAGTATTTT
D: TRBD1; V: TRBV11-2; J: TRBJ1-4; length: 13; CDR3: CASRTGGTEKLFF; DNA: TGTGCCAGCAGGACAGGGGGAACGGAAAAACTGTTTTTT
D: TRBD1; V: TRBV4-1; J: TRBJ1-4; length: 14; CDR3: CASSLGTGEEKLFF; DNA: TGCGCCAGCAGTCTCGGGACAGGGGAAGAAAAACTGTTTTTT
D: TRBD1; V: TRBV4-1; J: TRBJ2-7; length: 13; CDR3: CASSPPTGDEQYF; DNA: TGCGCCAGCAGCCCTCCCACAGGGGACGAGCAGTACTTC
D: TRBD1; V: TRBV2; J: TRBJ2-1; length: 12; CDR3: CAGYRGQGEQFF; DNA: TGTGCCGGATACAGGGGGCAGGGTGAGCAGTTCTTC
D: TRBD1; V: TRBV19; J: TRBJ2-2; length: 13; CDR3: CASSRDRAGELFF; DNA: TGTGCCAGTAGCCGGGACAGGGCCGGGGAGCTGTTTTTT
D: NA; V: TRBV5-6; J: TRBJ1-1; length: 17; CDR3: CASSSLGGPPGGTEAFF; DNA: TGTGCCAGCAGCTCTCTCGGGGGCCCCCCGGGAGGGACTGAAGCTTTCTTT
D: NA; V: TRBV7-9; J: TRBJ2-5; length: 15; CDR3: CASSFFPDSKETQYF; DNA: TGTGCCAGCAGCTTTTTTCCGGACAGCAAAGAGACCCAGTACTTC
D: TRBD2; V: TRBV27; J: TRBJ2-7; length: 18; CDR3: CASEEAGSGGGPTYEQYF; DNA: TGTGCCAGCGAAGAAGCAGGGTCAGGCGGGGGACCTACCTACGAGCAGTACTTC
D: NA; V: TRBV6-1; J: TRBJ2-5; length: 15; CDR3: CASAPGAGSQETQYF; DNA: TGTGCCAGCGCCCCCGGAGCCGGGTCCCAAGAGACCCAGTACTTC
D: TRBD1; V: TRBV19; J: TRBJ2-7; length: 13; CDR3: CASRGDRGYEQYF; DNA: TGTGCCAGTAGGGGGGACAGGGGGTACGAGCAGTACTTC
D: NA; V: TRBV5-5; J: TRBJ1-3; length: 15; CDR3: CASSLAPGTGNTIYF; DNA: TGTGCCAGCAGCTTGGCGCCAGGTACTGGAAACACCATATATTTT
D: NA; V: TRBV15; J: TRBJ2-5; length: 14; CDR3: CATSNRDPGETQYF; DNA: TGTGCCACCAGCAACCGGGATCCCGGAGAGACCCAGTACTTC
D: NA; V: TRBV6-4; J: TRBJ2-3; length: 14; CDR3: CASRPGGPTDTQYF; DNA: TGTGCCAGCAGACCAGGGGGGCCGACAGATACGCAGTATTTT
D: NA; V: TRBV7-9; J: TRBJ1-2; length: 16; CDR3: CASSLAVEEANYGYTF; DNA: TGTGCCAGCAGCTTAGCTGTGGAGGAAGCTAACTATGGCTACACCTTC
D: NA; V: TRBV2; J: TRBJ2-5; length: 15; CDR3: CASGGQSGGQETQYF; DNA: TGTGCCAGCGGGGGGCAGTCGGGGGGACAAGAGACCCAGTACTTC
D: NA; V: TRBV28; J: TRBJ1-4; length: 16; CDR3: CASSWGTSATNEKLFF; DNA: TGTGCCAGCAGCTGGGGGACATCAGCAACTAATGAAAAACTGTTTTTT
D: TRBD1; V: TRBV6-5; J: TRBJ1-2; length: 13; CDR3: CASSYRQGGGYTF; DNA: TGTGCCAGCAGTTACAGACAGGGAGGAGGCTACACCTTC
D: NA; V: TRBV4-1; J: TRBJ1-1; length: 16; CDR3: CASSQPPGSVGAEAFF; DNA: TGCGCCAGCAGCCAACCACCAGGGTCGGTTGGGGCTGAAGCTTTCTTT
D: TRBD2; V: TRBV7-9; J: TRBJ2-1; length: 16; CDR3: CASSMIAGPSWNEQFF; DNA: TGTGCCAGCAGCATGATAGCGGGGCCCTCCTGGAATGAGCAGTTCTTC
D: TRBD2; V: TRBV2; J: TRBJ2-7; length: 14; CDR3: CASRGTSAYYEQYF; DNA: TGTGCCAGCAGGGGGACTAGCGCTTACTACGAGCAGTACTTC
D: TRBD1; V: TRBV5-6; J: TRBJ1-1; length: 15; CDR3: CASSLPGTGVTEAFF; DNA: TGTGCCAGCAGCTTGCCCGGGACAGGGGTTACTGAAGCTTTCTTT
D: NA; V: TRBV30; J: TRBJ2-1; length: 13; CDR3: CAWGRSSYNEQFF; DNA: TGTGCCTGGGGTCGGAGCTCCTACAATGAGCAGTTCTTC
D: NA; V: TRBV5-1; J: TRBJ1-6; length: 16; CDR3: CASSRDGSSYNSPLHF; DNA: TGCGCCAGCAGCCGAGATGGGAGCTCCTATAATTCACCCCTCCACTTT